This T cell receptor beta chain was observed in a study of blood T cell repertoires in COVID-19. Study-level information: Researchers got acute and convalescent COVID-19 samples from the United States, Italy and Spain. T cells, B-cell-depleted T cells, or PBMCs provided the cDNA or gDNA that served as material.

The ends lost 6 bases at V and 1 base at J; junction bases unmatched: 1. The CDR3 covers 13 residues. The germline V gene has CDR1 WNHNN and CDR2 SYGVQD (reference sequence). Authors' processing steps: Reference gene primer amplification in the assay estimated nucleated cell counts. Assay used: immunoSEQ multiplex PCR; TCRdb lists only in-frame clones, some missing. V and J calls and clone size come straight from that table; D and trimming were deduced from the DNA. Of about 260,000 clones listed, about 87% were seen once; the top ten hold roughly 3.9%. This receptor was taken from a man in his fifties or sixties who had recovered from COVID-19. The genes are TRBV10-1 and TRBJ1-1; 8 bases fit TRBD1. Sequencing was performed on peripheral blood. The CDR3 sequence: CASRDRANTEAFF. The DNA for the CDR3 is TGCGCCAGCAGGGACAGGGCGAACACTGAAGCTTTCTTT.